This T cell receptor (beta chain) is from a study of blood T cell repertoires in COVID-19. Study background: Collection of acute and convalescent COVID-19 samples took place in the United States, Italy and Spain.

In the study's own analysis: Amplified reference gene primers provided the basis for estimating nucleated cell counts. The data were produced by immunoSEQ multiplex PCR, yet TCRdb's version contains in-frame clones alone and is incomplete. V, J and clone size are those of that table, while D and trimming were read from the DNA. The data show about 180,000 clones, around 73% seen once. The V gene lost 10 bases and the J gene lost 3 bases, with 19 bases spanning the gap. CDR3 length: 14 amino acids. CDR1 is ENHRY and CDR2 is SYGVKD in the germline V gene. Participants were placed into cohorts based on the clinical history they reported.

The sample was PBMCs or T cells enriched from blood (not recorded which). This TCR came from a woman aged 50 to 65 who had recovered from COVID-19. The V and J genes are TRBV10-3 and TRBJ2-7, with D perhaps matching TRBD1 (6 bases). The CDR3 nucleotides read TGTGCCAGCCTTAAGGGGGACGGACTCTACGAGCAGTACTTC. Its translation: CASLKGDGLYEQYF.